The clone carrying this T cell receptor beta chain came up a few times. Per the study methods: Nucleated cell number was recorded as an estimate derived from reference gene primer amplification. The protocol was immunoSEQ multiplex PCR, while the TCRdb copy is restricted to in-frame clones and leaves out a portion. The DNA was the basis for D and trimming; V, J and clone size are from that table. The data contain around 130,000 clones, roughly four fifths of them seen just once; the ten biggest clones take up 12%. CDR3 length equals 14 residues. The sample comes from a study of blood T cell repertoires in COVID-19. About the study: Spain, Italy and the United States supplied samples that represented acute and convalescent COVID-19.

The sample consisted of peripheral blood. This sequence originates from a human donor in a cohort sampled during active COVID-19. The chain combines TRBV21-1 with TRBJ1-1; TRBD1, as called in the table, went unchecked against the DNA. TRBV21-1 is a pseudogene locus. CDR3 in DNA: TGTGCCAGCAGCATGGAGCAGGGTGGCACTGAAGCTTTCTTT. Its translation is CASSMEQGGTEAFF.